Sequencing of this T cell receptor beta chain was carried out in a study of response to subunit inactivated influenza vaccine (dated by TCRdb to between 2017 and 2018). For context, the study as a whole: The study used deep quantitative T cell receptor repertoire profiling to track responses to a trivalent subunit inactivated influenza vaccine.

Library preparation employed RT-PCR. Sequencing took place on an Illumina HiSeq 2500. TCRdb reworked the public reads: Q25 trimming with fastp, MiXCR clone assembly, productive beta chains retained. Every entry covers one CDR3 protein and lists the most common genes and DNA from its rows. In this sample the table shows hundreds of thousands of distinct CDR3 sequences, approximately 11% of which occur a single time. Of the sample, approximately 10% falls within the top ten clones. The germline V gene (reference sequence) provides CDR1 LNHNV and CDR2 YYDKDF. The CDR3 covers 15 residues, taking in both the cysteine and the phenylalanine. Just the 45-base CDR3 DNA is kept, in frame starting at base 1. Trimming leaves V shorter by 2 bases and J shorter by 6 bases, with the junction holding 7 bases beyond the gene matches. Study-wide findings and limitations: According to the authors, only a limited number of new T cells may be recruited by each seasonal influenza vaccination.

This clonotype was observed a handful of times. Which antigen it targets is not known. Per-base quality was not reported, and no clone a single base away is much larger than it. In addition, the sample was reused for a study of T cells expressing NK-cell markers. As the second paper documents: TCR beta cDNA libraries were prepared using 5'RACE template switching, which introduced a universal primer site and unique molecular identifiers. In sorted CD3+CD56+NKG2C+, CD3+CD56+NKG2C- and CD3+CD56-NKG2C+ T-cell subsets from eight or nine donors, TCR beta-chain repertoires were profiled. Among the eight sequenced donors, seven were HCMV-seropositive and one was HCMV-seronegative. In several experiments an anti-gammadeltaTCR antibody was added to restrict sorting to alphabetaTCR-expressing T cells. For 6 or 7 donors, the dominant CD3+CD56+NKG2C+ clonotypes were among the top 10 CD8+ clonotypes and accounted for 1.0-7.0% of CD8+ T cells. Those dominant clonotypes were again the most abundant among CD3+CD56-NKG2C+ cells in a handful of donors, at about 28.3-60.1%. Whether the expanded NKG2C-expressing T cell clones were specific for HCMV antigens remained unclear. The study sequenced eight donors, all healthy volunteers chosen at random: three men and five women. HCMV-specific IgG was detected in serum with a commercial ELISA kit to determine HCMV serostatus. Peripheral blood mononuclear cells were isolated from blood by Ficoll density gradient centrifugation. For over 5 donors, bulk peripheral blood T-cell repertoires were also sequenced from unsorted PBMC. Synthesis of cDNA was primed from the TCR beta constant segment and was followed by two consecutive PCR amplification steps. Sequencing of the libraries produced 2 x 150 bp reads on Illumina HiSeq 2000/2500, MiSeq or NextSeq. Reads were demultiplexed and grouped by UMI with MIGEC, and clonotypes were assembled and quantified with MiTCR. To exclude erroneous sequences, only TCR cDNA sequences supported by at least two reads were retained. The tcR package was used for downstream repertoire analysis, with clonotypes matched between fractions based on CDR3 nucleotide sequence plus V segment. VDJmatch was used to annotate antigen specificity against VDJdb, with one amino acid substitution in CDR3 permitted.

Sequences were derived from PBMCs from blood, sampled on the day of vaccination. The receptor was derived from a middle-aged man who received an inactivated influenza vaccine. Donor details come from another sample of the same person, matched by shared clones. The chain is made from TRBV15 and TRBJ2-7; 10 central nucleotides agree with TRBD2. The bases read TGTGCCACCAGCAGACGTATAGCGGGAGGTCTCGAGCAGTACTTC. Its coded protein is CATSRRIAGGLEQYF.